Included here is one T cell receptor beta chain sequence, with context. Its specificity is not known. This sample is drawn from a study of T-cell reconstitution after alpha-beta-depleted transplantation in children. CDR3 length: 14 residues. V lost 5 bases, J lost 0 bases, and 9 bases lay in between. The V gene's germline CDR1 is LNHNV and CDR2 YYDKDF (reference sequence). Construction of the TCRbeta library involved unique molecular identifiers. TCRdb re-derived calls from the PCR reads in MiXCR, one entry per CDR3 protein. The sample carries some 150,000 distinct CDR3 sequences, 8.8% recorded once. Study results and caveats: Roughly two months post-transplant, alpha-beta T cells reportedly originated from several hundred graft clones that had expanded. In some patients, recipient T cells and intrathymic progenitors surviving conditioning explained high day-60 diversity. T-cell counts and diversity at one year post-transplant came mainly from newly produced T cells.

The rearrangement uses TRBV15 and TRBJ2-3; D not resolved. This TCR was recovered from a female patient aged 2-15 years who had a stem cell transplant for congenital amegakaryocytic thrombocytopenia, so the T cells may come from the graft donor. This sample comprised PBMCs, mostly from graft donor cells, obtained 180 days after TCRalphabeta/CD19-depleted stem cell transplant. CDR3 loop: CATSAASSTDTQYF. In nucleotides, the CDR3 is TGTGCCACCAGCGCGGCGTCTAGCACAGATACGCAGTATTTT. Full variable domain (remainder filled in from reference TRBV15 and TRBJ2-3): DAMVIQNPRYQVTQFGKPVTLSCSQTLNHNVMYWYQQKSSQAPKLLFHYYDKDFNNEADTPDNFQSRRPNTSFCFLDIRSPGLGDTAMYLCATSAASSTDTQYFGPGTRLTVL.